This T cell receptor (beta chain) derives from a study of blood T cell repertoires in COVID-19. The CDR3 length is 13 residues. V gave up 4 bases and J gave up 3 bases; unmatched junction bases: 4. The V gene's germline CDR1 is SGHNT and CDR2 YYREEE (reference sequence). In the study's own analysis: Amplification of reference gene primers provided the estimated nucleated cell counts. TCRdb keeps only in-frame clones here, not all; method: immunoSEQ multiplex PCR. V, J and clone size are those of that table, while D and trimming were read from the DNA. The sample includes 250,000 or so clones, about 91% of them seen just once.

Material for sequencing was PBMCs or T cells enriched from blood (not recorded which). The TCR comes from a man aged 40-49 years who had been exposed to COVID-19. This sequence joins TRBV5-4 and TRBJ2-7; 7 bases are shared with TRBD1. CDR3 bases: TGTGCCAGCAGCCCGACAGGGTTCTACGAGCAGTACTTC. It codes for CASSPTGFYEQYF.